This T cell receptor beta chain was retrieved from a study of brain T cells in children with intractable seizures. The CDR3 loop spans 14 amino acids. V shed 4 bases and J shed 0 bases, with 10 bases lying between them. CDR1 and CDR2 (germline): SGHKS, YYEKEE (reference sequence). Method: immunoSEQ multiplex PCR; TCRdb's copy keeps in-frame clones and lacks some. The data hold about 80,000 clones, with around 90% observed a single time. Sequenced here: peripheral blood, sampled at surgery. The genes are TRBV5-5 and TRBJ2-5; D is possibly TRBD1 or TRBD2 (5 bases each). The receptor was isolated from a girl aged 2-10 years with Rasmussen encephalitis and intractable seizures. The CDR3 reads CASSVGPYQETQYF. CDR3 sequence (DNA): TGTGCCAGCAGCGTGGGACCGTACCAAGAGACCCAGTACTTC. Drawing the rest from reference TRBV5-5 and TRBJ2-5, the complete variable domain is DAGVTQSPTHLIKTRGQQVTLRCSPISGHKSVSWYQQVLGQGPQFIFQYYEKEERGRGNFPDRFSARQFPNYSSELNVNALLLGDSALYLCASSVGPYQETQYFGPGTRLLVL.